Below, one T cell receptor (beta chain) is given with its context. Its target is not known. This sample was taken from a study of blood T cells in healthy people across ages. The study, taken as a whole, reports: Any changes in expanded clonotypes were possibly confounded, as donor CMV status remained unknown.

The CDR3 length is 12 residues. The V end was cut by 2 bases, the J end by 3 bases, with 5 bases between. Germline V gene data show CDR1 as LGHDT and CDR2 as YNNKEL (reference sequence). RNA extraction gave at least 5 micrograms of total RNA per sample. A second roughly 6 to 12 cycle PCR used barcoded and J-beta primers. A template-switch adaptor that had 12 random nucleotides put a tag on each cDNA molecule. Each CDR3 protein gets one entry after TCRdb re-called the 5' RACE reads with MiXCR. In the table there are about 1.4 million distinct CDR3 sequences, approximately 63% of which are singletons. The source is a young man in good health. The chain recombines TRBV3-1 with TRBJ2-7; the D is unclear. The sample consisted of blood. The CDR3 protein is CASSQTFYEQYF. The CDR3 DNA reads as TGTGCCAGCAGCCAAACCTTCTACGAGCAGTACTTC.